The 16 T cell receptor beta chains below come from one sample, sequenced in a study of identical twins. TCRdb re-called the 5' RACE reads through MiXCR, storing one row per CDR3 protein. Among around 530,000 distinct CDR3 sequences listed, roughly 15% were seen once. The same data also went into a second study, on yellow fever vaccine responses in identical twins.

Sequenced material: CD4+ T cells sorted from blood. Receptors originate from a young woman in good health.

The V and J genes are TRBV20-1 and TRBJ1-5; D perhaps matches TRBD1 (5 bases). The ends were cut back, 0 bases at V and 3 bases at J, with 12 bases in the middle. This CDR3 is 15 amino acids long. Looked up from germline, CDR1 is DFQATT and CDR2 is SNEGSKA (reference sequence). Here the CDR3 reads CSARDKARANQPQHF. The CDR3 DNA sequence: TGCAGTGCTAGAGATAAGGCCAGGGCCAATCAGCCCCAGCATTTT.

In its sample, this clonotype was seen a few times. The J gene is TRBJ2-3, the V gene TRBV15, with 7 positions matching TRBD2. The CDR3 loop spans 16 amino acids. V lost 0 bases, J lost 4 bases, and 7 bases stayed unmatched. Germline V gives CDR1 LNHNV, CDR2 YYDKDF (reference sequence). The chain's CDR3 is CATSRDAGAGADTQYF. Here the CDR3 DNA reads TGTGCCACCAGCAGAGATGCGGGAGCTGGGGCAGATACGCAGTATTTT.

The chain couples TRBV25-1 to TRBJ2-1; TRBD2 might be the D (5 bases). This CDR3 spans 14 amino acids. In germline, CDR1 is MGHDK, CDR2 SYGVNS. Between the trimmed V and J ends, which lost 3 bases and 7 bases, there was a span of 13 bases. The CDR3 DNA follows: TGTGCCAGCAGTGAGGAGGTTGTGAGGAATGAGCAGTTCTTC. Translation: CASSEEVVRNEQFF.

CDR3 sequence reads: CASSGLAGGRIETQYF. The CDR3, as DNA: TGTGCCAGCAGCGGGCTAGCGGGAGGGCGGATAGAGACCCAGTACTTC. V is TRBV9 and J is TRBJ2-5, with 12 bases lining up with TRBD2. CDR1 is SGDLS and CDR2 is YYNGEE in the germline V gene. This CDR3 region has 16 residues. Losses at the gene ends were 3 bases for V and 4 bases for J; bases not matched to a gene: 7.

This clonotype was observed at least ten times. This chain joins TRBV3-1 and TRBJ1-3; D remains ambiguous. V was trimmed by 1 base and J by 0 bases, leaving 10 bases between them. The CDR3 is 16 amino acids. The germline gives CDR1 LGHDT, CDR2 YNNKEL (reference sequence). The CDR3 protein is CASSQAVGTSGNTIYF. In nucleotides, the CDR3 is TGTGCCAGCAGCCAAGCTGTCGGTACCTCTGGAAACACCATATATTTT.

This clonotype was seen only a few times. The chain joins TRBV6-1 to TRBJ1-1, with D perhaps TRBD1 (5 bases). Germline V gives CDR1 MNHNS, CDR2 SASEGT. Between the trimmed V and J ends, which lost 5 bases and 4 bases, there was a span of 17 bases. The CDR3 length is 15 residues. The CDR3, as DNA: TGTGCCAGCAGTCCCCCGGGGCCGAGGGTCACTGAAGCTTTCTTT. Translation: CASSPPGPRVTEAFF.

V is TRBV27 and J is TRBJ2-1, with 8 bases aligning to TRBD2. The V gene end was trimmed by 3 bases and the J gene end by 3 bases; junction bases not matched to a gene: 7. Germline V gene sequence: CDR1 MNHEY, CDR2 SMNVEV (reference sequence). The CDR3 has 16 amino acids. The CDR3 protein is CASSFGTGTSYNEQFF. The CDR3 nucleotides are TGTGCCAGCAGTTTTGGAACCGGGACTAGCTACAATGAGCAGTTCTTC.

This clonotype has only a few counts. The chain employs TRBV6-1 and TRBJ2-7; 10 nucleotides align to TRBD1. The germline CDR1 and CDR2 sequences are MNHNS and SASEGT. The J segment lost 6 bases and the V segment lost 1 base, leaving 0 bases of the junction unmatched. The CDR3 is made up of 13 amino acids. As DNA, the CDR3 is TGTGCCAGCAGTGAAGGGACAGGGGGCGAGCAGTACTTC. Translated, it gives CASSEGTGGEQYF.

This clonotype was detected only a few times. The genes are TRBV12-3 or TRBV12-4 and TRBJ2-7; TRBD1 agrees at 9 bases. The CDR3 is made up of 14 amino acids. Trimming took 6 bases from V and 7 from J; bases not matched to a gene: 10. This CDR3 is CASSPDRGIVEQYF. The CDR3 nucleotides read TGTGCCAGCAGCCCTGACAGGGGGATTGTGGAGCAGTACTTC.

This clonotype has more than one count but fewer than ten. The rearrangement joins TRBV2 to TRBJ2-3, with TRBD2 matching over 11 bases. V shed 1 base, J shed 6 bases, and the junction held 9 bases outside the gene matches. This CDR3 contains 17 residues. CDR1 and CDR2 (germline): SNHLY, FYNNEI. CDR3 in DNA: TGTGCCAGCAGTGAAGGGATACTAGCGGGAGTGAGGGATACGCAGTATTTT. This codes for CASSEGILAGVRDTQYF.

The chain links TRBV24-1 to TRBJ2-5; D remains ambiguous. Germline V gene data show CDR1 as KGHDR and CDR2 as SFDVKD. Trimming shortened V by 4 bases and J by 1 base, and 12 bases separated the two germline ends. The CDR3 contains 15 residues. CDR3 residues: CATSEKGRPQETQYF. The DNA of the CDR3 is TGTGCCACCAGTGAAAAGGGTAGGCCCCAAGAGACCCAGTACTTC.

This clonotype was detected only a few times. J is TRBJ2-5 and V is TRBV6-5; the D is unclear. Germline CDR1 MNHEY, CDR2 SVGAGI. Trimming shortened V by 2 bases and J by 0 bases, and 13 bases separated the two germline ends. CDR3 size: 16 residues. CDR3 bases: TGTGCCAGCAGTTACGAGTCGGCCCTTAACCAAGAGACCCAGTACTTC. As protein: CASSYESALNQETQYF.

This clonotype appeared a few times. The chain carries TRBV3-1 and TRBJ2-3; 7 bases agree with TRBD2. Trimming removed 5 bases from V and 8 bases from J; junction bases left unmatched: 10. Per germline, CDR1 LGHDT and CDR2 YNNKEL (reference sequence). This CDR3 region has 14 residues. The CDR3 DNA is TGTGCCAGCAGCGGAGAGACTAGCTACGGTACGCAGTATTTT. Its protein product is CASSGETSYGTQYF.

CDR3: CASSELSTQYF. CDR3 nucleotides: TGTGCCAGCAGTGAATTATCTACGCAGTATTTT. The chain links TRBV2 to TRBJ2-3; no clear D. The CDR3 contains 11 residues. Germline CDR1 and CDR2: SNHLY and FYNNEI. V shed 2 bases and J shed 8 bases, with 5 bases lying between them.

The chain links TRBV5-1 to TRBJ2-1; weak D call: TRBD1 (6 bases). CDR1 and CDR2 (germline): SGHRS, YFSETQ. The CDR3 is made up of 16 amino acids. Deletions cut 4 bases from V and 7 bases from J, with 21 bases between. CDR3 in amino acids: CASSAVSGAGTNEQFF. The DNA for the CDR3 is TGCGCCAGCAGCGCGGTCTCTGGTGCAGGGACAAATGAGCAGTTCTTC.

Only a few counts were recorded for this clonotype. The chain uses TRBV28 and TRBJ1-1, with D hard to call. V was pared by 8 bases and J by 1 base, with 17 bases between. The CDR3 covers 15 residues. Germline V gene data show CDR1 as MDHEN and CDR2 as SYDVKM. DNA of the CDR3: TGTGCCAGCCCTTATACCGGGCAGCAGAACACTGAAGCTTTCTTT. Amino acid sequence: CASPYTGQQNTEAFF.